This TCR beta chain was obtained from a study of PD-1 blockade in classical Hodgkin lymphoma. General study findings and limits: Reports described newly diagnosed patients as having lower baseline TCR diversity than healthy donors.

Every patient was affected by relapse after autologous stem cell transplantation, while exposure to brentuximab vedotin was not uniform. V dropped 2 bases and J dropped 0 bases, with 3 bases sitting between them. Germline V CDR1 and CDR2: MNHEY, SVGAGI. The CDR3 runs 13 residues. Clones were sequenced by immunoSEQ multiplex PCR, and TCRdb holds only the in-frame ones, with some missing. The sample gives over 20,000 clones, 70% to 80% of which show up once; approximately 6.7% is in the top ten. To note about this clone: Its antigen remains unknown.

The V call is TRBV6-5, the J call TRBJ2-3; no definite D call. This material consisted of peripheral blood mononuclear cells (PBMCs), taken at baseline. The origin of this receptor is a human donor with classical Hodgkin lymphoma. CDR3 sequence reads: CASSYGSTDTQYF. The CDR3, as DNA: TGTGCCAGCAGTTACGGGAGCACAGATACGCAGTATTTT.